The present entry profiles one TCR beta chain with its context. Its cognate antigen has yet to be identified. Per-nucleotide qualities are absent, and no much larger clonotype sits a single base away. This record comes from a study of blood T cells in healthy people across ages (dated by TCRdb to 2015 to 2017). A note on the overall study: In model experiments, template switching captured about one uniquely barcoded TCR beta cDNA molecule for every two T cells. To track age-related changes in TCR beta repertoire diversity, the study relied on deep sequencing normalized with unique cDNA molecular identifiers. Four age groups were formed from the donors: young (average approximately 16 years), middle-aged (less than 40), aged (approximately 60) and long-lived (around 80). To avoid experimental bias, donors of different ages were spread randomly across the sequencing lanes. The study analyzed two additional independent replicas of 1 million unique cDNA reads from the same blood draw for two donors, one aged 18 to 30 and one aged 80 or older. Results and caveats for the whole study, not just this receptor: Estimates of total diversity from one million sequenced T cells were regarded as lower bounds and underestimates. Because profiling used bulk unsorted PBMCs, naive and antigen-experienced compartments could not be compared conclusively. Compared with the aged group, more naive CD4+ T cells, fewer expanded clones and increased TCR diversity were shown by the long-lived group, suggesting age selection. Because donor CMV infection status was unknown, age-related changes in expanded clonotypes were potentially confounded. A strong correlation was found between observed TCR beta diversity and the percentage of naive T cells measured by flow cytometry. Observed TCR beta diversity per million T cells fell roughly linearly with age, and a significant reduction was already apparent by age about 36.

The donors were 40 or so Caucasian individuals from Russia, aged roughly 6 to 100 years, who were systemically healthy. Roughly 11 milliliters of peripheral blood were drawn from each donor into EDTA-treated Vacutainer tubes. Ficoll-Paque density-gradient centrifugation was used to isolate PBMCs, with at least 7 million per sample. Trizol reagent was used to extract total RNA from PBMCs, with at least 5.5 micrograms per sample. For every donor, an aliquot of PBMCs went through flow cytometry to measure the percentages of naive CD45RAhigh/CD27high T cells. Libraries were made using 5' RACE. Sequencing was carried out with an Illumina HiSeq 2500. A second about 6 to 11 cycle PCR used a sample-barcoded 5' primer and a J-beta primer mix. A template-switch 5' adaptor carrying 12 random nucleotides introduced a unique molecular identifier onto each TCR beta cDNA molecule. Each sample yielded at least 2.5 million CDR3-containing paired-end reads. All of the RNA was converted into first-strand cDNA using the Mint cDNA synthesis kit, with a TRBC-specific oligonucleotide serving as the primer. Following uracil-DNA glycosylase treatment, a first 18-cycle PCR with universal primers M1SS and BC2_uni_R was performed on all cDNA. On the authors' methods: For normalization, 1 million high-quality reads were randomly selected from each sample, with every read carrying a distinct molecular identifier. Reads sharing molecular identifiers were discarded rather than binned into consensus sequences. MiTCR, run with a Q25 quality threshold and the strictest error-elimination algorithm, handled CDR3 identification, clonotype clustering and error correction. A nonparametric unseen species model using Euler transformation provided a lower-bound estimate of total TCR beta diversity. Clones were called with MiXCR by TCRdb after fastp trimmed the public reads at Q25, and only in-frame beta chains were retained. CDR3 protein duplicates are merged, each entry listing the most common genes and DNA. The authors' filters were not applied to this entry. Here the sample has about 780,000 distinct CDR3 sequences; around 45% occur a single time. The leading ten clones occupy roughly 20% of the sample.

The sequencing sample was made of blood. The receptor was isolated from an elderly man in good health.

The nucleotides are TGTGCCAGCGGACTTGGCGGGACAGTACAAGAGACCCAGTACTTC. Its translation reads: CASGLGGTVQETQYF. The rearranged segments are TRBV6-2 or TRBV6-3 and TRBJ2-5; TRBD1 is perhaps the D gene, given 7 matching bases. The germline V gene provides CDR1 MNHEY and CDR2 SVGEGT. V is cut by 8 bases and J by 2 bases, and the space between the germline ends is 18 bases. Inclusive of the bounding cysteine and phenylalanine, the CDR3 is 15 residues long. CDR3 DNA only is kept here, 45 bases in frame from base 1.